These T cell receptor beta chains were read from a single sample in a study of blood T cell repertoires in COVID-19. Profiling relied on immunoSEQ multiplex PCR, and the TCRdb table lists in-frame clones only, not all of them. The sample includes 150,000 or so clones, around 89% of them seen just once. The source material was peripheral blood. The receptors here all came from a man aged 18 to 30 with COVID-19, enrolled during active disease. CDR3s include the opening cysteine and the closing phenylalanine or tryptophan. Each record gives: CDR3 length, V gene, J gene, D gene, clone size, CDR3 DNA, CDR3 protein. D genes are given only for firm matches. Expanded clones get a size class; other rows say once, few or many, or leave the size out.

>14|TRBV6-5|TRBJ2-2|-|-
TGTGCCAGCAGGACAGGTTCTTACACCGGGGAGCTGTTTTTT
CASRTGSYTGELFF
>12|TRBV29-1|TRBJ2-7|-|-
TGCAGCGTTAGAACAGCCACCTACGAGCAGTACTTC
CSVRTATYEQYF
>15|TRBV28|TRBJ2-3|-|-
TGTGCCAGCAGTCCCCCGGACAGACGCACAGATACGCAGTATTTT
CASSPPDRRTDTQYF
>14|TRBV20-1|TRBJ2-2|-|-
TGCAGTGCTAGTAGTCTACCGAACACCGGGGAGCTGTTTTTT
CSASSLPNTGELFF
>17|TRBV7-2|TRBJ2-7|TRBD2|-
TGTGCCAGCAGCTCCCGGACTAGCGCCTTCGCAATTTACGAGCAGTACTTC
CASSSRTSAFAIYEQYF
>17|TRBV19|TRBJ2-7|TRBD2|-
TGTGCCAGTACCCCCGCTGGGTCGCTAGCGGGCCCCTACGAGCAGTACTTC
CASTPAGSLAGPYEQYF
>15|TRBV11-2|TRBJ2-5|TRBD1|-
TGTGCCAGCAGCCTCCGGGACAGGGTTCTGGAGACCCAGTACTTC
CASSLRDRVLETQYF
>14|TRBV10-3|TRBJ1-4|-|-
TGTGCCATCAGTGATGGTCCCCGAGGCGAAAAACTGCTTTTT
CAISDGPRGEKLLF
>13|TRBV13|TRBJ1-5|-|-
TGTGCCAGCAGCATAGGGACAAGGCAGCCCCAGCATTTT
CASSIGTRQPQHF
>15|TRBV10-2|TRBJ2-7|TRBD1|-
TGCGCCAGCAGTGACGTGGGGACAGTACGCTACGAGCAGTACTTC
CASSDVGTVRYEQYF
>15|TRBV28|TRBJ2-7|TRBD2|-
TGTGCCAGCGGGTCATTGCGGGAGGGGCGGTCCGAGCAGTACTTC
CASGSLREGRSEQYF
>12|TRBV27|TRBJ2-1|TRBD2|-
TGTGCCAGCACCCCGGGAGGGGGTGAGCAGTTCTTC
CASTPGGGEQFF
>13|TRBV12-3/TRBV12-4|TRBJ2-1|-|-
TGTGCCAGCAGTTTACAGGGTACAGGTGAGCAGTTCTTC
CASSLQGTGEQFF
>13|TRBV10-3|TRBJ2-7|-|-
TGTGCCATCAGCCTAGCGAACTCCTACGAGCAGTACTTC
CAISLANSYEQYF
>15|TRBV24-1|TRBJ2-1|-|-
TGTGCCACCAGTGATTTGCACGCGGAAGTCAATGAGCAGTTCTTC
CATSDLHAEVNEQFF
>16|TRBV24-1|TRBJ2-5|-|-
TGTGCCACCAGTGATTTGCGGCGGGACAGAGGTGAGACCCAGTACTTC
CATSDLRRDRGETQYF
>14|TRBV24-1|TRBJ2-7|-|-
TGTGCCACCAGCGCAGGGGCCCCCTCCTACGAGCAGTACTTC
CATSAGAPSYEQYF
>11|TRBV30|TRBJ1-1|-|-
TGTGCCTGTATACCGGGGATTGAAGCTTTCTTT
CACIPGIEAFF
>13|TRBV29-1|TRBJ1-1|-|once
TGCAGCGTTGACATCCTAGGGAACACTGAAGCTTTCTTT
CSVDILGNTEAFF
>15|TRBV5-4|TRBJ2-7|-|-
TGTGCCAGCAGCTTGGGGAACGGGATTCCCTACGAGCAGTACTTC
CASSLGNGIPYEQYF
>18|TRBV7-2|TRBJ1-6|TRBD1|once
TGTGCCAGCAGCTTATACGTCGAACCGGGACAGTATAATTCACCCCTCCACTTT
CASSLYVEPGQYNSPLHF
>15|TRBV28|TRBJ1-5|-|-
TGTGCCAGCAGCCCCCGACAGGAGCTCAATCAGCCCCAGCATTTT
CASSPRQELNQPQHF
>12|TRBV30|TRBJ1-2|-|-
TGTGCCTGGCGGGGGTACAGCTATGGCTACACCTTC
CAWRGYSYGYTF
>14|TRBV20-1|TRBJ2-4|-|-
TGCAGTGCTAGTTCAGGGCTAGCCAAAAACATTCAGTACTTC
CSASSGLAKNIQYF
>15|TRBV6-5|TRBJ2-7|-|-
TGTGCCAGCAGTTACTCGAGGGGGACGTCCTACGAGCAGTACTTC
CASSYSRGTSYEQYF
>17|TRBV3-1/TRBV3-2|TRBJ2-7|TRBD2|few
TGTGCCAGCAGCCTCGGGACTAGCGGGCCCAGCTCCTACGAGCAGTACTTC
CASSLGTSGPSSYEQYF
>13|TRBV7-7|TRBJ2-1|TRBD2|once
TGTGCTAGCAGCTTAGCCCCGGGAGGTGAGCAGTTCTTC
CASSLAPGGEQFF
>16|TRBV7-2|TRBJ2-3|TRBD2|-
TGTGCCAGCAGCTTCTTAGCGGGAGGTCGGGCAGATACGCAGTATTTT
CASSFLAGGRADTQYF
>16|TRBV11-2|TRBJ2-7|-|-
TGTGCCAGCAGCTTAGGGTGGATAGGACTAACCTACGAGCAGTACTTC
CASSLGWIGLTYEQYF
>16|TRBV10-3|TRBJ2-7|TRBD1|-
TGTGCCATCAGTGAGTCAGCCCGGGACAGGGGAAACGAGCAGTACTTC
CAISESARDRGNEQYF
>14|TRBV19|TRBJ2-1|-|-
TGTGCCAGCCTCGGGGGACTGCGAGCCGATGAGCAGTTCTTC
CASLGGLRADEQFF
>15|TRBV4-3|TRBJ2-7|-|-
TGCGCCAGCAGCCAAGATACCGCAGGCACCTACGAGCAGTACTTC
CASSQDTAGTYEQYF
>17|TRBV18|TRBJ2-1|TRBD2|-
TGTGCCAGCTCACTTGGGACTAGCGGGAGGTTACTCTATGAGCAGTTCTTC
CASSLGTSGRLLYEQFF
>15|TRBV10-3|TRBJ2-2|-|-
TGTGCCATCAGTGAAAAACAGGCGAACACCGGGGAGCTGTTTTTT
CAISEKQANTGELFF
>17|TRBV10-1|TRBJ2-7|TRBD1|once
TGCGCCAGCAGTGCAACCGTCTCGGGACAGGTAACCTACGAGCAGTACTTC
CASSATVSGQVTYEQYF
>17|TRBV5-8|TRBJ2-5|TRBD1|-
TGTGCCAGCAGCTTGGTTGTCGGGACAGGATCGAGAGAGACCCAGTACTTC
CASSLVVGTGSRETQYF
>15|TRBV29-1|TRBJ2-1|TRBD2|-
TGCAGCGCCCGGACTAGCGTCAGCTCCTACAATGAGCAGTTCTTC
CSARTSVSSYNEQFF
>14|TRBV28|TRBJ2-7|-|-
TGTGCCAGCAGCTCTGGACAGCGGGGAGCCGAGCAGTACTTC
CASSSGQRGAEQYF
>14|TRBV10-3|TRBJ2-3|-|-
TGTGCCATCAGTGAGTCGACTAGCACAGATACGCAGTATTTT
CAISESTSTDTQYF
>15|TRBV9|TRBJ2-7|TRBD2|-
TGTGCCAGCAGCGTAGGGGGACTAGCGACCTACGAGCAGTACTTC
CASSVGGLATYEQYF
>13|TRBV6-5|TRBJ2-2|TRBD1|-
TGTGCCAGCAGAACAGGGGGTGGATTGGAGCTGTTTTTT
CASRTGGGLELFF
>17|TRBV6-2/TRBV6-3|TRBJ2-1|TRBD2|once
TGTGCCAGCAGTTACTCCTTAAGACTAGCGGAGGGGAATGAGCAGTTCTTC
CASSYSLRLAEGNEQFF
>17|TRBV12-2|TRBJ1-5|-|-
TGTGCAAGTCGCTTAATGTTTGGGGGCTGGAGCAATCAGCCCCAGCATTTT
CASRLMFGGWSNQPQHF
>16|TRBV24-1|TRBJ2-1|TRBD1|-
TGTGCCACCAGTGACGCAACCGGGACAGGTCTGTGGGATGAGTTCTTC
CATSDATGTGLWDEFF
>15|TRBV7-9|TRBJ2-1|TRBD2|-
TGTGCCAGCAGCTTAGGCGGGAGTCGGTACAATGAGCAGTTCTTC
CASSLGGSRYNEQFF
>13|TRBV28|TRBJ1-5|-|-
TGTGCCAGCAGGATCCTAGGGGATCAGCCCCAGCATTTT
CASRILGDQPQHF
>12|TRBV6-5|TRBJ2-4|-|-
TGTGCCACCCTTGACAGGAGGAACATTCAGTACTTC
CATLDRRNIQYF
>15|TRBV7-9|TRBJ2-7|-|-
TGTGCCAGCAGCTCCTCGGGACTTCCAATTTACGAGCAGTACTTC
CASSSSGLPIYEQYF
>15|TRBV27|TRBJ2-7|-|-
TGTGCCAGCAGCAGAAAGGGCAGGTCGGGAGACGAGCAGTACTTC
CASSRKGRSGDEQYF
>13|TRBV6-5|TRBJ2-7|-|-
TGTGCCAGCAGTTTCGACAGCTTCTACGAGCAGTACTTC
CASSFDSFYEQYF
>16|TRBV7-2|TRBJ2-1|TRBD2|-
TGTGCCAGCAGCTTAGACGGACTAGCGGGCTACAATGAGCAGTTCTTC
CASSLDGLAGYNEQFF
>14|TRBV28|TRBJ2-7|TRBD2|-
TGTGCCAGCAGCGCGGGAGGAGGTATTTACGAGCAGTACTTC
CASSAGGGIYEQYF
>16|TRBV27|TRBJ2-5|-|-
TGTGCCAGCAGCCCCCGTTTTGGCGGACAACAAGAGACCCAGTACTTC
CASSPRFGGQQETQYF
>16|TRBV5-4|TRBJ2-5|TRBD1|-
TGTGCCAGCAGCCCTCGACAGGGGCCTACAAAAGAGACCCAGTACTTC
CASSPRQGPTKETQYF
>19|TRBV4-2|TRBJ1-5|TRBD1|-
TGTGCCAGCAGCCAAGATCCGGCAGGGGGCTTTTTTGGCAATCAGCCCCAGCATTTT
CASSQDPAGGFFGNQPQHF